This paragraph reports one T cell receptor (beta chain). Antigen unknown. In germline, CDR1 is SGHTA, CDR2 FQGNSA. Trimming took off 5 bases at V and 3 bases at J, with 16 bases between the two ends. This CDR3 has 15 residues. The data stem from a study of cytomegalovirus exposure and HLA in healthy donors. Study-level results: A further, later analysis showed that HLA-associated TCR beta chains (compared with equally common others) were more clonally expanded. Sequencing depth across donors, presence/absence analyses assumed, was roughly uniform.

Vbeta (60) and Jbeta (13) primers were used in the PCR. TCRdb's copy holds only in-frame clones and misses some; the assay was immunoSEQ multiplex PCR. Of 150,000 to 200,000 clones detected, roughly 80% appear once; the ten largest clones hold 0.5%. J is TRBJ1-2 and V is TRBV7-2, with D maybe TRBD1 (6 bases). The sequence derives from a woman between 50 and 59 years old in good health and CMV-seronegative. The sample comprised PBMCs. CDR3 sequence reads: CASSQQGLSDYGYTF. The DNA of the CDR3 is TGTGCCAGCAGCCAACAGGGCCTATCCGACTATGGCTACACCTTC.